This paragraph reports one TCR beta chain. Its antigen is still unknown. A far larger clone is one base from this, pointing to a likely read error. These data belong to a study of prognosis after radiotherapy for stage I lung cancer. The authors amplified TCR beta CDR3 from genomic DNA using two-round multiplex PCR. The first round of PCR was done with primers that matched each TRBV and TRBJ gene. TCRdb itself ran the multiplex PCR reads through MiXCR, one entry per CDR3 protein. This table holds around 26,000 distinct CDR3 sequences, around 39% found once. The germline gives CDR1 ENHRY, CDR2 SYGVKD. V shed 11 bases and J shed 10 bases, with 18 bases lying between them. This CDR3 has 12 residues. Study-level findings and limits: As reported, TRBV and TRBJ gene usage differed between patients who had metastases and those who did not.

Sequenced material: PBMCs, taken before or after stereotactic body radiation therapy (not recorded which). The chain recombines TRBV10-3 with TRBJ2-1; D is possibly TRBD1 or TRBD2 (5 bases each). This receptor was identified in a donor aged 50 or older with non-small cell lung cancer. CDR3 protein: CAAGTDSYEQFF. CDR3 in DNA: TGTGCCGCCGGGACCGACTCCTACGAGCAGTTCTTC.